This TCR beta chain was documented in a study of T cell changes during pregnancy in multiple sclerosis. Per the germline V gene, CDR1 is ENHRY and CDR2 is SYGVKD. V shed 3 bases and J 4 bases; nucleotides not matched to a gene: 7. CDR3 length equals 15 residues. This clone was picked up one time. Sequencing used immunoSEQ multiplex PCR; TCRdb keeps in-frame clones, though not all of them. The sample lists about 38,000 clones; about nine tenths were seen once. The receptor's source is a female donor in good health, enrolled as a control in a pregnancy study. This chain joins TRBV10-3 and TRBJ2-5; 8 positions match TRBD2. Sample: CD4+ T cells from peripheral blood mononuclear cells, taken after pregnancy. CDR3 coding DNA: TGTGCCATCAGTGAAGCGGGAGAGGGAACAGAGACCCAGTACTTC. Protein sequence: CAISEAGEGTETQYF.